This TCR beta chain was observed in a study of spatial heterogeneity in lung cancer. Across the study: Fewer alpha-chain than beta-chain sequences were consistently detected. Study observations and caveats: Ubiquitous expanded tumor TCRs were observed in blood more at resection than follow-up.

The table lists this clonotype with many counts. The antigen remains unidentified. Time point indicated: sample taken at primary tumor resection. The sequenced material consisted of unsorted whole RNA from tumor, nontumor lung or frozen PBMC. The approximately 72 donors had untreated early-stage non-small cell lung cancer. The germline CDR1 and CDR2 sequences are SEHNR and FQNEAQ (reference sequence). V lost 1 base to trimming and J lost 5 bases; unmatched junction nucleotides: 8. The length of the CDR3 is 16 residues. A unique molecular identifier was carried by every single TCR cDNA molecule. TCRdb ran MiXCR on the 5' RACE reads and lists one entry per CDR3 protein. Here the sample spans 15,000 or so distinct CDR3 sequences, 14% being singletons.

The origin of this receptor is a male donor with early-stage non-small cell lung cancer. The V and J genes are TRBV7-9 and TRBJ2-3; 8 bases map to TRBD1. The source material was PBMCs, sampled at surgery. The CDR3 spells CASSLGQGSIVDTQYF. The CDR3 coding sequence is TGTGCCAGCAGCTTAGGACAGGGGTCTATCGTAGATACGCAGTATTTT.